These 13 T cell receptor beta chains were sequenced from one sample in a study of blood T cell repertoires in COVID-19. The assay was immunoSEQ multiplex PCR, and TCRdb's table has in-frame clones only and misses some. The data show approximately 290,000 clones, with approximately 90% seen just once and under 15% held by the top ten. The sequenced sample was peripheral blood. The receptors originated from an older woman with acute or convalescent COVID-19.

The chain links TRBV2 to TRBJ1-4, with TRBD1 matching 9 bases. Germline CDR1 and CDR2: SNHLY and FYNNEI. CDR3 length: 14 residues. V gave up 8 bases and J gave up 3 bases; unmatched junction bases: 4. CDR3 in amino acids: CASATGGANEKLFF. For the CDR3, the DNA is TGTGCCAGCGCGACAGGGGGTGCTAATGAAAAACTGTTTTTT.

This chain links TRBV6-2 or TRBV6-3 with TRBJ1-5, with D possibly TRBD1 on 6 matching bases. Trimming left V 0 bases short and J 0 bases short, with 9 bases between. Looked up from germline, CDR1 is MNHEY and CDR2 is SVGEGT. The CDR3 runs 16 residues. The CDR3, as DNA: TGTGCCAGCAGTTACTCGGGGACATATAGCAATCAGCCCCAGCATTTT. Its protein product is CASSYSGTYSNQPQHF.

This rearrangement joins TRBV30 to TRBJ1-2; TRBD1 agrees at 7 bases. The germline CDR1 and CDR2 sequences are GTSNPN and SVGIG (reference sequence). CDR3 length: 13 residues. V lost 5 bases, J lost 3 bases, and 6 bases stayed unmatched. The chain's CDR3 is CAWRDSSDYGYTF. Here the CDR3 DNA reads TGTGCCTGGCGGGACAGTTCCGACTATGGCTACACCTTC.

Turning to this clone: This same CDR3 is encoded by further DNA sequences in the sample. The genes are TRBV15 and TRBJ2-7; D may be TRBD1 (7 bases). Between the trimmed V and J ends, which lost 0 bases and 2 bases, there was a span of 8 bases. The CDR3 has 14 amino acids. Germline V gene lookup returns CDR1 LNHNV and CDR2 YYDKDF (reference sequence). The CDR3, as DNA: TGTGCCACCAGCAGAGACAGGGGGGCCTACGAGCAGTACTTC. Encoded protein: CATSRDRGAYEQYF. Full variable domain (outside the CDR3, taken from reference TRBV15 and TRBJ2-7): DAMVIQNPRYQVTQFGKPVTLSCSQTLNHNVMYWYQQKSSQAPKLLFHYYDKDFNNEADTPDNFQSRRPNTSFCFLDIRSPGLGDTAMYLCATSRDRGAYEQYFGPGTRLTVT.

This chain joins TRBV7-9 and TRBJ2-6, with D unresolved. This CDR3 is built from 19 residues. CDR1 SEHNR and CDR2 FQNEAQ come from the germline V gene (reference sequence). Trimming stripped 5 bases from V and 2 bases from J, with 22 bases between. Here the CDR3 DNA reads TGTGCCAGCAGCCGCCCTATTACACAACCAGGCCCTGGGGCCAACGTCCTGACTTTC. This gives the protein CASSRPITQPGPGANVLTF.

The chain recombines TRBV19 with TRBJ2-1, with 11 bases fitting TRBD1. This CDR3 has 15 residues. Germline lookup yields CDR1 LNHDA and CDR2 SQIVND (reference sequence). The V gene end was trimmed by 4 bases and the J gene end by 6 bases; junction bases not matched to a gene: 5. The CDR3 here is CASSTGTGGPNEQFF. The CDR3 region has the DNA TGTGCCAGTAGTACCGGGACAGGGGGGCCCAATGAGCAGTTCTTC.

This rearrangement joins TRBV7-2 to TRBJ1-2; a possible D gene is TRBD1 (6 bases). The V gene's germline CDR1 is SGHTA and CDR2 FQGNSA. This CDR3 is built from 12 residues. The V end was cut by 4 bases, the J end by 8 bases, with 11 bases between. In DNA, the CDR3 is TGTGCCAGCAGCTCTTCAGGGGCCGGCTACACCTTC. Its protein product is CASSSSGAGYTF.

The chain joins TRBV5-1 to TRBJ2-5; 7 nucleotides agree with TRBD1. V shed 0 bases, J shed 3 bases, and the junction held 20 bases outside the gene matches. This CDR3 region has 20 residues. Germline lookup yields CDR1 SGHRS and CDR2 YFSETQ. This chain's CDR3 is CASSLALGTVGWTGKETQYF. In DNA, the CDR3 is TGCGCCAGCAGCTTGGCCCTTGGGACGGTTGGTTGGACAGGCAAAGAGACCCAGTACTTC.

The V call is TRBV28, the J call TRBJ1-3; D not resolved. CDR1 and CDR2 from the germline V gene are MDHEN and SYDVKM. There are 13 residues in the CDR3. V gave up 6 bases and J gave up 1 base, with 7 bases separating them. The CDR3 sequence is CASSPGSGNTIYF. The CDR3 DNA reads as TGTGCCAGCAGCCCCGGGTCTGGAAACACCATATATTTT.

This clone was detected a few times. The gene calls are TRBV7-9 and TRBJ1-3, with D tentatively TRBD1 (6 bases). Germline lookup yields CDR1 SEHNR and CDR2 FQNEAQ (reference sequence). This CDR3 has 16 residues. V lost 5 bases and J lost 1, with 15 bases in between. The CDR3, as DNA: TGTGCCAGCAGCATGACCAGGGGACCTTCTGGAAACACCATATATTTT. Encoded protein: CASSMTRGPSGNTIYF.

The chain employs TRBV11-2 and TRBJ1-2, with 8 bases lining up with TRBD1. After removal of 4 bases from V and 7 bases from J, the junction contained 11 bases not matched to a gene. Germline CDR1 reads SGHAT; CDR2 reads FQNNGV. This CDR3 region has 15 residues. The CDR3 nucleotides read TGTGCCAGCAGCTCCTCAAACCAGGGGGCTCGTGGCTACACCTTC. Translating gives CASSSSNQGARGYTF.

The rearrangement joins TRBV28 to TRBJ2-5; 7 bases are shared with TRBD2. V was clipped by 3 bases and J by 0 bases; unmatched bases: 7. In germline, CDR1 is MDHEN, CDR2 SYDVKM. This CDR3 is built from 16 residues. Here the CDR3 DNA reads TGTGCCAGCAGTTTCCGGACTAGTTTAAACCAAGAGACCCAGTACTTC. It encodes CASSFRTSLNQETQYF.

This rearrangement joins TRBV5-4 to TRBJ2-5; 8 positions match TRBD1. Germline V gives CDR1 SGHNT, CDR2 YYREEE (reference sequence). After removal of 4 bases from V and 7 bases from J, the junction contained 15 bases not matched to a gene. The CDR3 loop spans 16 amino acids. This CDR3 is CASSPAGGYGLGTQYF. The CDR3 DNA follows: TGTGCCAGCAGCCCAGCAGGGGGCTACGGTCTGGGGACCCAGTACTTC.